The 22 T cell receptor beta chains below were found in one sample sequenced in a study of T cells in women clearing cervical HPV infection. Sequencing was performed with immunoSEQ multiplex PCR; in TCRdb, only in-frame clones are kept and a portion is missing. Its clone listing holds about 28,000 clones. The specimen was blood buffy coat. The receptors here all came from a woman aged 18-69 years with a cervical HPV16 infection that either progressed to CIN3+ or cleared (not recorded which).

The CDR3 reads CASRVVYTEAFF. The CDR3 bases that were read are TGTGCCAGCAGGGTAGTGTACACTGAA. This chain connects TRBV2 to TRBJ1-1; D not resolved. Sequencing ends 3 residues short of the CDR3 end; the germline J gene provides the rest. CDR3 length: 12 residues. The germline V gene has CDR1 SNHLY and CDR2 FYNNEI. Trimming cost V 6 bases and J 3 bases, with 8 bases left between them.

As concerns this clone: The read falls 3 residues short of the CDR3 end, and the missing part is taken from the germline J gene. The V and J genes are TRBV29-1 and TRBJ2-7; TRBD1 matches at 8 bases. Germline CDR1 reads SQVTM; CDR2 reads ANQGSEA. V was pared by 4 bases and J by 0 bases, with 5 bases of the junction left unmatched. The CDR3 has 14 residues. The CDR3 is CSVAAGTGSYEQYF. CDR3 DNA (partial): TGCAGCGTTGCAGCTGGGACAGGCTCCTACGAG.

Concerning this clone itself: From the germline J gene comes the end of the CDR3, since the read stops 3 residues before it. The chain employs TRBV5-4 and TRBJ2-3; D possibly corresponds to TRBD2 (5 bases). Trimming stripped 4 bases from V and 4 bases from J, with 13 bases between. The CDR3 runs 14 residues. Looked up from germline, CDR1 is SGHNT and CDR2 is YYREEE (reference sequence). The sequenced part of the CDR3 DNA is TGTGCCAGCAGCCACGACTACCGCCCAGATACG. Encoded protein: CASSHDYRPDT. The whole CDR3 sequence reads CASSHDYRPDTQYF. Full variable domain (rest looked up from reference TRBV5-4 and TRBJ2-3): ETGVTQSPTHLIKTRGQQVTLRCSSQSGHNTVSWYQQALGQGPQFIFQYYREEENGRGNFPPRFSGLQFPNYSSELNVNALELDDSALYLCASSHDYRPDTQYFGPGTRLTVL.

Note on this clone: The CDR3 end is not reached by the read, which stops 3 residues before it; the germline J gene fills it in. The V gene is TRBV20-1, the J gene TRBJ2-7, with 10 bases identical to TRBD1. Germline V CDR1 and CDR2: DFQATT, SNEGSKA (reference sequence). J lost 5 bases, V lost 5 bases, and 9 bases had no gene match. CDR3 length: 14 amino acids. The CDR3 spells CSAPGAGQGNEQYF. The sequenced CDR3 bases are TGCAGTGCTCCCGGCGCGGGACAGGGGAACGAG.

Regarding this clone: The CDR3 end falls 3 residues outside the read, so it is completed with the germline J gene. The chain employs TRBV5-1 and TRBJ2-2, with D unresolved. Trimming removed 2 bases at V and 3 bases at J, with 5 bases between. This CDR3 comprises 13 residues. CDR1 and CDR2 from the germline V gene are SGHRS and YFSETQ. The CDR3 sequence: CASSFTYTGELFF. The CDR3 bases that were read are TGCGCCAGCAGCTTTACTTACACCGGGGAG.

In the case of this clone: Read data end 3 residues before the CDR3 end; the end is taken from the germline J gene. The V gene is TRBV2, the J gene TRBJ1-2; possibly TRBD1 for D (5 bases). CDR3 length: 16 residues. Germline values: CDR1 SNHLY, CDR2 FYNNEI. Partial CDR3 DNA: TGTGCCAGCAGTGAAGCCAGCGGGGGTACCCCCTACGAC. Amino acids: CASSEASGGTPYD. The full-length CDR3 reads as CASSEASGGTPYDYTF. The full variable domain, completed using reference TRBV2 and TRBJ1-2, is EPEVTQTPSHQVTQMGQEVILRCVPISNHLYFYWYRQILGQKVEFLVSFYNNEISEKSEIFDDQFSVERPDGSNFTLKIRSTKLEDSAMYFCASSEASGGTPYDYTFGSGTRLTVV.

Concerning this clone itself: Read sequence stops 3 residues before the CDR3 end, and the germline J gene provides the missing end. V usage is TRBV7-9 and J usage is TRBJ2-3; no clear D. The germline V gene has CDR1 SEHNR and CDR2 FQNEAQ (reference sequence). The CDR3 runs 14 residues. The chain's CDR3 is CASSLEGRNQPQYF. CDR3 DNA (partial): TGTGCCAGCAGCTTAGAAGGGCGAAATCAGCCG.

In regard to this clone: One end of the junction fails to match germline, which may point to a read error. The read terminates 3 residues before the CDR3 end, so the remaining end is supplied by the germline J gene. Other DNA variants within this sample encode the same CDR3. The genes are TRBV7-7 and TRBJ1-3; 7 bases are a match to TRBD1. The CDR3 length is 14 residues. Germline loops: CDR1 SSHAT, CDR2 FNYEAQ (reference sequence). The part of the CDR3 DNA that was read is TGTGCTAGCAGCTCCGGGACAGCAGGAAACACG. This gives the protein CASSSGTAGNT. The entire CDR3 protein reads CASSSGTAGNTIYF. Drawing the rest from reference TRBV7-7 and TRBJ1-3, the complete variable domain is GAGVSQSPRYKVTKRGQDVTLRCDPISSHATLYWYQQALGQGPEFLTYFNYEAQPDKSGLPSDRFSAERPEGSISTLTIQRTEQRDSAMYRCASSSGTAGNTIYFGEGSWLTVV.

Points on this clone: The missing CDR3 end, 3 residues past where the read stops, is filled in from the germline J gene. The gene calls are TRBV7-6 and TRBJ2-7; D may be TRBD2 (7 bases). V lost 1 base to trimming and J lost 5 bases, with 15 bases between them. This CDR3 is 15 amino acids long. The germline gives CDR1 SGHVS, CDR2 FNYEAQ. The covered CDR3 bases are TGTGCCAGCAGCTTAGTTGCGGGGGCGCGCGACGAG. Translation: CASSLVAGARDE. The entire CDR3 protein is CASSLVAGARDEQYF.

The CDR3 is CSANKIAGDPQETQYF. The sequenced part of the CDR3 DNA is TGCAGTGCTAACAAAATAGCGGGGGACCCCCAAGAGACG. The V gene is TRBV20-1, the J gene TRBJ2-3; 9 bases agree with TRBD2. The read ends 3 residues before the CDR3 terminus; that terminus is restored from the germline J gene. The germline CDR1 and CDR2 sequences are DFQATT and SNEGSKA (reference sequence). There are 16 residues in the CDR3.

The CDR3 reads CASSMDRGRVEAFF. The CDR3 DNA, read in part, is TGTGCCAGTAGTATGGACAGGGGGCGCGTTGAA. V gene TRBV19 combines with J gene TRBJ1-1, with 11 bases matching TRBD1. The read terminates 3 residues ahead of where the CDR3 ends, so the germline J gene completes it. In germline, CDR1 is LNHDA, CDR2 SQIVND (reference sequence). The ends lost 3 bases at V and 7 bases at J; junction bases unmatched: 4. There are 14 residues in the CDR3.

In the case of this clone: The sequence runs out 3 residues before the end of the CDR3; the remainder is reconstructed from the germline J gene. The chain combines TRBV5-6 with TRBJ1-2; a weak D match, TRBD1 (5 bases). Germline loops: CDR1 SGHDT, CDR2 YYEEEE. Trimming pared 2 bases from V and 4 bases from J, leaving 9 bases between. The CDR3 spans 13 residues. The CDR3 region is CASSFQGSYGYTF. The sequenced part of the CDR3 DNA is TGTGCCAGCAGCTTCCAGGGAAGCTATGGC. Using reference TRBV5-6 and TRBJ1-2 for the parts outside the CDR3, the full variable domain is DAGVTQSPTHLIKTRGQQVTLRCSPKSGHDTVSWYQQALGQGPQFIFQYYEEEERQRGNFPDRFSGHQFPNYSSELNVNALLLGDSALYLCASSFQGSYGYTFGSGTRLTVV.

In regard to this clone: The read finishes 3 residues shy of the CDR3 end, and the germline J gene is used to complete it. The gene calls are TRBV20-1 and TRBJ2-3, with 9 bases matching TRBD2. The CDR3 is made up of 15 amino acids. Germline loops: CDR1 DFQATT, CDR2 SNEGSKA (reference sequence). The part of the CDR3 DNA that was read is TGCAGTGCTAAGCGGGAGGTGAATAGCAATCAGCCG. Amino acids: CSAKREVNSNQP. The whole CDR3 protein is CSAKREVNSNQPQYF.

In the case of this clone: The read gets to within 3 residues of the CDR3 end, and the germline J gene fills in the rest. This chain joins TRBV6-2 or TRBV6-3 and TRBJ2-1; D not certain. The germline gives CDR1 MNHEY, CDR2 SVGEGT. This CDR3 has 11 residues. Trimming left V 6 bases short and J 7 bases short, with 7 bases between. The CDR3 protein is CASSSRNEQFF. Incomplete CDR3 DNA: TGTGCCAGCAGCTCGCGAAATGAG.

As for this clone: Read coverage stops 3 residues before the CDR3 terminus; the germline J gene supplies the remainder. The chain has TRBV18 and TRBJ1-2; unclear D gene. Germline assignment: CDR1 KGHSH and CDR2 LQKENI. The CDR3 is 14 residues long. CDR3: CASARPSVSYDYTF. The sequenced part of the CDR3 DNA is TGTGCCAGCGCACGCCCTTCTGTTTCCTACGAC.

On this clone: The DNA ends 3 residues before the CDR3 does, and the rest of the CDR3 is filled in from the germline J gene. The rearrangement joins TRBV7-9 to TRBJ2-4; no definite D call. The CDR3 covers 12 residues. Germline CDR1 reads SEHNR; CDR2 reads FQNEAQ (reference sequence). Incomplete CDR3 DNA: TGTGCCAGCAGCTTAGAGATCTATGGT. This translates into CASSLEIYG. The CDR3 reads in full as CASSLEIYGQYF.

Worth noting for this clone: The read ends 3 residues shy of where the CDR3 ends; the end is completed using the germline J gene. The genes are TRBV30 and TRBJ1-2, with D unclear. The germline V gene has CDR1 GTSNPN and CDR2 SVGIG (reference sequence). The CDR3 sequence is 15 residues long. The sequenced CDR3 bases are TGTGCCTGGAGTGGCGCGACTAGCGGGGTAGATACC. This codes for CAWSGATSGVDT. The full CDR3 protein is CAWSGATSGVDTYTF.

As for this clone: With the read ending 3 residues before the CDR3 end, the germline J gene is used to fill in that end. The V call is TRBV7-2, the J call TRBJ2-2; 7 bases line up with TRBD2. Germline-derived CDR1 and CDR2 are SGHTA and FQGNSA. The V segment lost 5 bases and the J segment 5 bases; nucleotides outside the gene matches: 5. This CDR3 spans 14 amino acids. The covered CDR3 bases are TGTGCCAGCAGCGAATGGGGGGGAACCGGGGAG. Translating gives CASSEWGGTGE. The full-length CDR3 reads as CASSEWGGTGELFF.

For this clone: The read terminates 3 residues ahead of where the CDR3 ends, so the germline J gene completes it. This sequence joins TRBV20-1 and TRBJ2-3, with 11 bases lining up with TRBD2. Germline values: CDR1 DFQATT, CDR2 SNEGSKA (reference sequence). The CDR3 runs to 15 residues. The DNA read from the CDR3 is TGCAGTGCTGGGTTAGCGGGAGGGGTCCAAGAGACG. Translated: CSAGLAGGVQET. The CDR3 in full is CSAGLAGGVQETQYF.

Comment on this clone: One end of the junction fails to match germline, which may point to a read error. The missing CDR3 end, 3 residues past where the read stops, is filled in from the germline J gene. V is TRBV19 and J is TRBJ1-2; D possibly corresponds to TRBD1 (5 bases). From germline, CDR1 is LNHDA and CDR2 SQIVND (reference sequence). CDR3 size: 16 residues. This chain's CDR3 is CAGSLPRGTGNYGYTF. The CDR3 DNA, read in part, is TGTGCCGGTAGTCTCCCGCGGGGGACGGGCAACTATGGC.

Turning to this clone: The CDR3 end is not reached by the read, which stops 3 residues before it; the germline J gene fills it in. The chain joins TRBV20-1 to TRBJ1-5, with 7 bases matching TRBD1. The J segment lost 1 base and the V segment lost 2 bases, leaving 5 bases of the junction unmatched. Germline V lookup: CDR1 DFQATT, CDR2 SNEGSKA (reference sequence). The CDR3 spans 15 residues. The CDR3 loop reads CSARSRGPSNQPQHF. The CDR3 DNA, read in part, is TGCAGTGCTAGAAGTAGGGGGCCAAGCAATCAGCCC.

As regards this clone: Read sequence stops 3 residues before the CDR3 end, and the germline J gene provides the missing end. V and J are TRBV5-6 and TRBJ1-5; D not certain. Trimming removed 0 bases from V and 0 bases from J, with 7 bases in between. Looked up from germline, CDR1 is SGHDT and CDR2 is YYEEEE. This CDR3 comprises 15 residues. CDR3 sequence: CASSLAGNSNQPQHF. The covered CDR3 bases are TGTGCCAGCAGCTTGGCGGGGAATAGCAATCAGCCC.